A single sample is the source of the 10 T cell receptor beta chains below, sequenced in a study of blood T cell repertoires in COVID-19 (dated by TCRdb to 2018 to 2020). Library preparation was by the immunoSEQ multiplex PCR assay. TCRdb limited this immuneACCESS table to in-frame rearrangements with V and J called. A share of clones is missing; checked studies link under half to unresolved V genes, and the rest is unexplained. The sample has 200,000 or so clones on record, approximately 83% of them singletons. The ten largest make up around 3.1% of the sample. Sample: peripheral blood. These TCRs come from a woman aged 25 to 39 who had recovered from COVID-19.

This chain links TRBV19 with TRBJ2-6, with TRBD1 as a possible D gene (5 bases). The V gene lost 7 bases and the J gene lost 0 bases, with 13 bases spanning the gap. The V gene's germline CDR1 is LNHDA and CDR2 SQIVND (reference sequence). The CDR3 consists of 16 residues. CDR3 protein: CASMEVRGSGANVLTF. The CDR3 nucleotides are TGTGCCAGTATGGAAGTAAGGGGCTCTGGGGCCAACGTCCTGACTTTC.

The chain has TRBV4-1 and TRBJ2-3, with TRBD1 matching over 7 bases. Trimming cost V 7 bases and J 4 bases; bases outside gene matches: 5. Germline V gives CDR1 MGHRA, CDR2 YSYEKL. The CDR3 spans 13 residues. DNA for the CDR3: TGCGCCAGCACCGGGACAGTCCCAGATACGCAGTATTTT. Amino acid sequence: CASTGTVPDTQYF.

This clone was recorded once. This chain links TRBV28 with TRBJ2-1; 7 bases are a match to TRBD2. CDR1 and CDR2 (germline): MDHEN, SYDVKM. This CDR3 region has 16 residues. Unmatched junction bases numbered 16, after V lost 7 bases and J lost 7 bases. The CDR3 reads CASTMGGTPRGNEQFF. The CDR3 DNA follows: TGTGCCAGCACCATGGGAGGGACTCCCCGGGGGAATGAGCAGTTCTTC.

This clone was picked up one time. The chain recombines TRBV28 with TRBJ1-4; weak D call: TRBD1 (5 bases). V was trimmed by 6 bases and J by 0 bases, leaving 14 bases between them. This CDR3 has 16 amino acids. CDR1 MDHEN and CDR2 SYDVKM come from the germline V gene. DNA for the CDR3: TGTGCCAGCAGCTCCGATTCAGGGCCAACTAATGAAAAACTGTTTTTT. This codes for CASSSDSGPTNEKLFF. Complete variable domain (other parts from reference TRBV28 and TRBJ1-4): DVKVTQSSRYLVKRTGEKVFLECVQDMDHENMFWYRQDPGLGLRLIYFSYDVKMKEKGDIPEGYSVSREKKERFSLILESASTNQTSMYLCASSSDSGPTNEKLFFGSGTQLSVL.

The chain is built from TRBV7-8 and TRBJ2-1, with a possible D match to TRBD1 (6 bases). V gave up 1 base and J gave up 15 bases, with 13 bases separating them. CDR1 and CDR2 from the germline V gene are SGHVS and FQNEAQ. This CDR3 comprises 12 residues. This chain's CDR3 is CASSLGGGWLFF. CDR3 coding DNA: TGTGCCAGCAGCTTAGGAGGGGGATGGCTGTTCTTC.

The chain links TRBV3-1 (or the pseudogene TRBV3-2) to TRBJ2-1; D possibly corresponds to TRBD2 (6 bases). V lost 4 bases to trimming and J lost 9 bases, with 13 bases between them. The CDR3 runs 13 residues. Per germline, CDR1 LGHDT and CDR2 YNNKEL (reference sequence). CDR3 sequence reads: CASSLSGVSEQFF. The CDR3 region has the DNA TGTGCCAGCAGCCTTTCGGGGGTCTCTGAGCAGTTCTTC.

The V and J genes are TRBV20-1 and TRBJ2-1, with a possible D match to TRBD1 (5 bases). Trimming took off 3 bases at V and 6 bases at J, with 18 bases between the two ends. The CDR3 runs 15 residues. Germline lookup yields CDR1 DFQATT and CDR2 SNEGSKA (reference sequence). The CDR3 nucleotides read TGCAGTGCTAGTTCCTTCCAAGGGGTTCCCAATGAGCAGTTCTTC. Its protein is CSASSFQGVPNEQFF.

This rearrangement joins TRBV15 to TRBJ1-2; D is possibly TRBD1 (5 bases). This CDR3 region has 13 residues. V shed 0 bases and J shed 6 bases, with 8 bases lying between them. The germline V gene encodes CDR1 LNHNV and CDR2 YYDKDF (reference sequence). As DNA, the CDR3 is TGTGCCACCAGCAGAGACCCGGGGGATGGCTACACCTTC. Encoded protein: CATSRDPGDGYTF.

V is TRBV9 and J is TRBJ2-7; no definite D call. Germline V gene sequence: CDR1 SGDLS, CDR2 YYNGEE. With 0 bases removed from V and 0 bases from J, the gap between germline ends came to 10 bases. The CDR3 is 15 amino acids. The CDR3 loop is CASSVGLVSSYEQYF. The CDR3 DNA follows: TGTGCCAGCAGCGTAGGTCTAGTCAGCTCCTACGAGCAGTACTTC.

The V and J genes are TRBV7-9 and TRBJ1-1; 9 positions agree with TRBD1. The length of the CDR3 is 16 residues. After removal of 2 bases from V and 3 bases from J, the junction contained 7 bases not matched to a gene. Germline V CDR1 and CDR2: SEHNR, FQNEAQ (reference sequence). This CDR3 is CASSLIRDRDDTEAFF. CDR3 nucleotide sequence: TGTGCCAGCAGCTTAATAAGGGACAGGGACGACACTGAAGCTTTCTTT. Complete variable domain (other parts from reference TRBV7-9 and TRBJ1-1): DTGVSQNPRHKITKRGQNVTFRCDPISEHNRLYWYRQTLGQGPEFLTYFQNEAQLEKSRLLSDRFSAERPKGSFSTLEIQRTEQGDSAMYLCASSLIRDRDDTEAFFGQGTRLTVV.